This T cell receptor (beta chain) came from a study of T cells after somatic rescue of genetic block. The V segment lost 6 bases and the J segment 3 bases; nucleotides outside the gene matches: 6. The CDR3 totals 15 residues. CDR1 and CDR2 (germline): ENHRY, SYGVKD. Assay: immunoSEQ multiplex PCR; the TCRdb copy retains only in-frame clones and omits some. The top ten hold around 2.8% of the sample, which has about 67,000 clones, around 90% seen once. The chain combines TRBV10-3 with TRBJ2-1; TRBD2 matches at 9 bases. The material sequenced was peripheral blood mononuclear cells (PBMCs). The clonotype comes from a man aged 40-50 years. As DNA, the CDR3 is TGTGCCATCAGCCATAGCGGGAGAGACTACAATGAGCAGTTCTTC. Its translation is CAISHSGRDYNEQFF.